The 6 T cell receptor beta chains below were found in one sample sequenced in a study of cytomegalovirus exposure and HLA in healthy donors. Use of 60 Vbeta and 13 Jbeta primers characterized the PCR. Measured with immunoSEQ multiplex PCR; TCRdb has only the in-frame clones, and not every one. This sample's table has about 160,000 clones. Sequences were obtained from PBMCs. The receptors come from an older woman in good health and CMV-seronegative.

The chain couples TRBV11-2 to TRBJ2-1, with D tentatively TRBD2 (6 bases). This CDR3 contains 13 residues. V lost 4 bases and J lost 3, with 7 bases in between. Germline values: CDR1 SGHAT, CDR2 FQNNGV. Here the CDR3 DNA reads TGTGCCAGCAGCTGGGGGGTCTACAATGAGCAGTTCTTC. Protein sequence: CASSWGVYNEQFF.

To note about this clone: The same CDR3 is also encoded by other DNA sequences in this sample. This chain uses TRBV18 with TRBJ1-1; D remains unclear. This CDR3 comprises 13 residues. Germline CDR1 reads KGHSH; CDR2 reads LQKENI. Trimming removed 1 base from V and 3 bases from J, with 6 bases in between. Written as DNA, the CDR3 is TGTGCCAGCTCACCACAGGGAGACACTGAAGCTTTCTTT. Its translation: CASSPQGDTEAFF.

The chain recombines TRBV12-5 with TRBJ2-5; 8 bases agree with TRBD1. CDR3 length: 16 residues. Germline CDR1 and CDR2: LGHNT and FRNRAP. Losses at the gene ends were 6 bases for V and 5 bases for J; bases not matched to a gene: 14. The CDR3 DNA reads TGTGCTAGTGGATCAATAACCGGGACAGGTGGGGAGACCCAGTACTTC. It specifies CASGSITGTGGETQYF.

The chain is built from TRBV7-3 and TRBJ2-2; 8 bases map to TRBD2. Unmatched junction bases numbered 15, after V lost 5 bases and J lost 13 bases. Germline loops: CDR1 SGHTA, CDR2 FQGTGA. The CDR3 is made up of 15 amino acids. The CDR3 DNA sequence: TGTGCCAGCAGCATCATTCCGACCGGGGGGGGCGTGCTGTTTTTT. Translated, it gives CASSIIPTGGGVLFF.

The rearrangement links TRBV7-6 to TRBJ2-7, with 7 bases lining up with TRBD2. The germline V gene has CDR1 SGHVS and CDR2 FNYEAQ. This CDR3 has 15 amino acids. Trimming cost V 5 bases and J 3 bases; bases outside gene matches: 10. Here the CDR3 reads CASSGGPSGGYEQYF. The CDR3 nucleotides read TGTGCCAGCAGCGGGGGACCTTCGGGAGGCTACGAGCAGTACTTC.

The rearrangement links TRBV7-9 to TRBJ1-4; D may be TRBD1 (6 bases). The germline V and J ends were trimmed by 5 bases and 8 bases, with 18 bases remaining between them. The V gene's germline CDR1 is SEHNR and CDR2 FQNEAQ (reference sequence). This CDR3 is 15 amino acids long. CDR3 DNA: TGTGCCAGCAGCCCCCCTGGGGGGGGGCGGGAAAAACTGTTTTTT. This gives the protein CASSPPGGGREKLFF. Supplemented by reference TRBV7-9 and TRBJ1-4, the full variable domain reads DTGVSQNPRHKITKRGQNVTFRCDPISEHNRLYWYRQTLGQGPEFLTYFQNEAQLEKSRLLSDRFSAERPKGSFSTLEIQRTEQGDSAMYLCASSPPGGGREKLFFGSGTQLSVL.